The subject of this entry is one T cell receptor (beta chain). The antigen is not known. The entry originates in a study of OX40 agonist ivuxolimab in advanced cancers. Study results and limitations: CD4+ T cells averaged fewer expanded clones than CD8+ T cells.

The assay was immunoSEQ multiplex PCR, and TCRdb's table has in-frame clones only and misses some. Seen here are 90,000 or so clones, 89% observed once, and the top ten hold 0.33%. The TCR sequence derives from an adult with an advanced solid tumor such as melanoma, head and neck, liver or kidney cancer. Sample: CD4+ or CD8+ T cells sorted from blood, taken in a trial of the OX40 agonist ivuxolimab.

CDR3 residues: CAWSFKDLQYF. For the CDR3, the DNA is TGTGCCTGGAGTTTTAAGGACTTGCAGTATTTT. The V call is TRBV30, the J call TRBJ2-3; TRBD2 is a possible D gene (5 bases). Germline CDR1 reads GTSNPN; CDR2 reads SVGIG (reference sequence). Trimming left V 2 bases short and J 11 bases short, with 11 bases between. The CDR3 loop spans 11 amino acids.